The sample holds a few counts of the clone carrying this TCR beta chain. The antigen remains undetermined. The sample comes from a study of blood T cells in healthy people across ages. About the research overall: Researchers report that template switching captured about one barcoded beta molecule per two T cells.

Researchers collected approximately 9.9 milliliters of peripheral blood from every single donor. The total RNA that was extracted per sample amounted to at least 5 micrograms. Study results and caveats: Per million T cells, TCR beta diversity dropped roughly linearly as age increased.

Alongside a J-beta primer mix, a sample-barcoded 5' primer served in a second PCR lasting 7 to 11 cycles. A single record per CDR3 protein comes from TCRdb applying MiXCR to the 5' RACE reads. Of about 1.5 million distinct CDR3 sequences in the sample, 40% to 45% were seen once. Trimming removed 5 bases at V and 2 bases at J, with 16 bases between. The CDR3 has 16 residues. Germline V gene lookup returns CDR1 LGHDT and CDR2 YNNKEL (reference sequence). The chain links TRBV3-1 to TRBJ2-1; perhaps TRBD2 as D (5 bases). This sequence originates from a young woman in good health. Sequencing was done on a sample of blood. CDR3 sequence: CASSSRAGLAYNEQFF. The CDR3 nucleotides are TGTGCCAGCAGCAGTCGGGCGGGTTTAGCCTACAATGAGCAGTTCTTC.